The next 11 T cell receptor beta chains were all read from a single sample in a study of blood T cell repertoires in COVID-19. This table comes from immunoSEQ multiplex PCR, and its TCRdb copy is limited to in-frame clones, with some not included. The sample has about 180,000 clones; 70% to 90% are singletons. The sample taken for sequencing was peripheral blood. The receptors were gathered from a woman of 80 years or more with acute or convalescent COVID-19.

The rearrangement uses TRBV12-5 and TRBJ1-1; D may be TRBD1 (6 bases). The CDR3 runs 14 residues. CDR1 is LGHNT and CDR2 is FRNRAP in the germline V gene. With 6 bases removed from V and 7 bases from J, the gap between germline ends came to 18 bases. The CDR3 here is CASGLNRESGEAFF. The CDR3 DNA follows: TGTGCTAGTGGCCTCAACAGGGAGAGCGGTGAAGCTTTCTTT. Full variable domain (outside the CDR3, taken from reference TRBV12-5 and TRBJ1-1): DARVTQTPRHKVTEMGQEVTMRCQPILGHNTVFWYRQTMMQGLELLAYFRNRAPLDDSGMPKDRFSAEMPDATLATLKIQPSEPRDSAVYFCASGLNRESGEAFFGQGTRLTVV.

The CDR3 nucleotides are TGCAGCGTACGACAGGGTACTGAAGCTTTCTTT. This gives the protein CSVRQGTEAFF. The genes are TRBV29-1 and TRBJ1-1; 7 nucleotides agree with TRBD1. This CDR3 has 11 residues. Germline-derived CDR1 and CDR2 are SQVTM and ANQGSEA. The ends lost 6 bases at V and 5 bases at J; junction bases unmatched: 3.

The chain combines TRBV5-6 with TRBJ1-5, with D hard to call. CDR3 length: 13 amino acids. The germline CDR1 and CDR2 sequences are SGHDT and YYEEEE. Trimming removed 2 bases from V and 5 bases from J, with 8 bases in between. In nucleotides, the CDR3 is TGTGCCAGCAGCTTCGGGGAGCATCAGCCCCAGCATTTT. Its protein is CASSFGEHQPQHF.

This clone is a singleton in its sample. The J gene is TRBJ2-2, the V gene TRBV21-1; the table's D gene call, TRBD2, was not cross checked with the DNA. TRBV21-1 is termed a pseudogene. The CDR3 is made up of 16 amino acids. Here the CDR3 reads CASSELAALPWVELFF. In nucleotides, the CDR3 is TGTGCCAGCAGCGAACTAGCGGCGTTGCCCTGGGTGGAGCTGTTTTTT.

V usage is TRBV6-5 and J usage is TRBJ2-7; 7 bases map to TRBD1. Trimming at V came to 2 bases and at J to 3 bases, leaving 4 bases not matched to a gene. The CDR3 is 14 amino acids. The germline gives CDR1 MNHEY, CDR2 SVGAGI. Here the CDR3 DNA reads TGTGCCAGCAGTTACAGGGGACAGATCTACGAGCAGTACTTC. It specifies CASSYRGQIYEQYF.

The gene calls are TRBV5-5 and TRBJ2-1, with TRBD2 as a possible D gene (6 bases). Trimming cost V 5 bases and J 0 bases, with 15 bases left between them. Germline V gives CDR1 SGHKS, CDR2 YYEKEE (reference sequence). This CDR3 has 16 residues. DNA for the CDR3: TGTGCCAGCAGTTGGACCCCCGGGAGCTCCTACAATGAGCAGTTCTTC. Residues: CASSWTPGSSYNEQFF.

This clone appeared a few times. The genes are TRBV10-3 and TRBJ2-7; no reliable D call. Germline V lookup: CDR1 ENHRY, CDR2 SYGVKD. V was pared by 0 bases and J by 3 bases, with 3 bases between. The CDR3 extends over 12 amino acids. The CDR3 bases are TGTGCCATCAGTGAGTCCGGCTACGAGCAGTACTTC. Translation gives CAISESGYEQYF.

The genes are TRBV19 and TRBJ2-5; D might be TRBD1 (6 bases). The CDR3 loop spans 15 amino acids. Looked up from germline, CDR1 is LNHDA and CDR2 is SQIVND (reference sequence). V lost 2 bases and J lost 5, with 15 bases in between. CDR3 coding DNA: TGTGCCAGTAGTATATCCCTTACAGGGCTGGAGACCCAGTACTTC. Its translation: CASSISLTGLETQYF. Looking up the rest from reference TRBV19 and TRBJ2-5 gives the full variable domain: DGGITQSPKYLFRKEGQNVTLSCEQNLNHDAMYWYRQDPGQGLRLIYYSQIVNDFQKGDIAEGYSVSREKKESFPLTVTSAQKNPTAFYLCASSISLTGLETQYFGPGTRLLVL.

The rearrangement joins TRBV27 to TRBJ2-1, with 12 bases that match TRBD2. V gave up 6 bases and J gave up 8 bases; unmatched junction bases: 8. The CDR3 loop spans 15 amino acids. Germline CDR1 and CDR2: MNHEY and SMNVEV (reference sequence). DNA of the CDR3: TGTGCCAGCAGCCTTCTAGCGGGAGGGAGGGATGAGCAGTTCTTC. Translation gives CASSLLAGGRDEQFF.

This chain links TRBV5-1 with TRBJ2-5; 9 nucleotides agree with TRBD2. CDR3 length: 15 residues. V dropped 2 bases and J dropped 5; count of bases not matched to a gene: 7. The germline gives CDR1 SGHRS, CDR2 YFSETQ. DNA of the CDR3: TGCGCCAGCAGCTTCGGCGGGAGGGCCGATGAGACCCAGTACTTC. This translates into CASSFGGRADETQYF.

This clone occurred once. The chain has TRBV5-4 and TRBJ1-1, with 11 bases matching TRBD1. Germline V gives CDR1 SGHNT, CDR2 YYREEE (reference sequence). The CDR3 runs to 15 residues. J lost 3 bases, V lost 1 base, and 2 bases had no gene match. The CDR3 nucleotides read TGTGCCAGCAGCTTGCCGGGACAGGGGGACACTGAAGCTTTCTTT. This translates into CASSLPGQGDTEAFF.